Listed below are T cell receptor beta chains from one sample, sequenced in a study of control samples from healthy donors and cancer patients. Sequenced by immunoSEQ multiplex PCR; TCRdb stores in-frame clones only, minus some. Of some 51,000 clones in the sample, approximately 95% were seen once. The sample taken for sequencing was blood. The receptor set was obtained from a woman aged 18-29 years in good health. Both conserved end residues are part of each CDR3. Fields, in order: clone size, J gene, V gene, D gene, CDR3 DNA, CDR3 protein. D genes are given only for firm matches. Rows give clone size only sometimes, using once, few, many, or a class for an expanded clone.

>.|TRBJ1-4|TRBV7-4|TRBD1
TGTGCCAGCAGCCCGGGACAGGCTAATGAAAAACTGTTTTTT
CASSPGQANEKLFF
>.|TRBJ1-5|TRBV13|.
TGTGCCAGCAGTCGGGGTCCTAGTCAGCCCCAGCATTTT
CASSRGPSQPQHF
>.|TRBJ1-6|TRBV18|.
TGTGCCAGCTCACCACGGTTACCGAGCTCCTATAATTCACCCCTCCACTTT
CASSPRLPSSYNSPLHF
>few|TRBJ2-2|TRBV30|TRBD1
TGTGCCTGGAAGACAGGGGCCCACACCGGGGAGCTGTTTTTT
CAWKTGAHTGELFF
>few|TRBJ1-5|TRBV4-3|.
TGCGCCAGCAGCCCTTCCCCGACAGGCAATCAGCCCCAGCATTTT
CASSPSPTGNQPQHF
>.|TRBJ1-1|TRBV6-5|.
TGTGCCAGCAGTTACCGGGGTAACACTGAAGCTTTCTTT
CASSYRGNTEAFF
>.|TRBJ1-1|TRBV11-2|.
TGTGCCAGCAGCTTAGGACAGAACACTGAAGCTTTCTTT
CASSLGQNTEAFF
>.|TRBJ1-5|TRBV6-6|.
TGTGCCAGCAGTCGGGGGCAAAATCAGCCCCAGCATTTT
CASSRGQNQPQHF
>.|TRBJ1-5|TRBV19|.
TGTGCCAGTAGTATTGGAGGGAGAGGCAATCAGCCCCAGCATTTT
CASSIGGRGNQPQHF
>few|TRBJ1-1|TRBV18|TRBD1
TGTGCCAGCTCTCCACAGGGGGACGCGGCTGAAGCTTTCTTT
CASSPQGDAAEAFF
>.|TRBJ2-5|TRBV14|TRBD1
TGTGCCAGCAGCCAAGAGGGACAGGGCAGGGAGACCCAGTACTTC
CASSQEGQGRETQYF
>.|TRBJ1-4|TRBV6-5|.
TGTGCCAGCAGTTACTCGGGGGCGGGTATTGAAAAACTGTTTTTT
CASSYSGAGIEKLFF
>once|TRBJ2-3|TRBV7-8|TRBD2
TGTGCCAGCAGACAGAGGCGGGGGGTGGGGACAGATACGCAGTATTTT
CASRQRRGVGTDTQYF
>.|TRBJ1-5|TRBV23-1|.
TGCGCCAGCAGGAAGGCCCAGGGTAGAAATCAGCCCCAGCATTTT
CASRKAQGRNQPQHF
>.|TRBJ1-2|TRBV19|.
TGTGCCAGTAGTATCCCAGGAATGGACTATGGCTACACCTTC
CASSIPGMDYGYTF
>.|TRBJ1-2|TRBV2|TRBD1
TGTGCCAGCAGCGTTGGACAGGGCACCTATGGCTACACCTTC
CASSVGQGTYGYTF